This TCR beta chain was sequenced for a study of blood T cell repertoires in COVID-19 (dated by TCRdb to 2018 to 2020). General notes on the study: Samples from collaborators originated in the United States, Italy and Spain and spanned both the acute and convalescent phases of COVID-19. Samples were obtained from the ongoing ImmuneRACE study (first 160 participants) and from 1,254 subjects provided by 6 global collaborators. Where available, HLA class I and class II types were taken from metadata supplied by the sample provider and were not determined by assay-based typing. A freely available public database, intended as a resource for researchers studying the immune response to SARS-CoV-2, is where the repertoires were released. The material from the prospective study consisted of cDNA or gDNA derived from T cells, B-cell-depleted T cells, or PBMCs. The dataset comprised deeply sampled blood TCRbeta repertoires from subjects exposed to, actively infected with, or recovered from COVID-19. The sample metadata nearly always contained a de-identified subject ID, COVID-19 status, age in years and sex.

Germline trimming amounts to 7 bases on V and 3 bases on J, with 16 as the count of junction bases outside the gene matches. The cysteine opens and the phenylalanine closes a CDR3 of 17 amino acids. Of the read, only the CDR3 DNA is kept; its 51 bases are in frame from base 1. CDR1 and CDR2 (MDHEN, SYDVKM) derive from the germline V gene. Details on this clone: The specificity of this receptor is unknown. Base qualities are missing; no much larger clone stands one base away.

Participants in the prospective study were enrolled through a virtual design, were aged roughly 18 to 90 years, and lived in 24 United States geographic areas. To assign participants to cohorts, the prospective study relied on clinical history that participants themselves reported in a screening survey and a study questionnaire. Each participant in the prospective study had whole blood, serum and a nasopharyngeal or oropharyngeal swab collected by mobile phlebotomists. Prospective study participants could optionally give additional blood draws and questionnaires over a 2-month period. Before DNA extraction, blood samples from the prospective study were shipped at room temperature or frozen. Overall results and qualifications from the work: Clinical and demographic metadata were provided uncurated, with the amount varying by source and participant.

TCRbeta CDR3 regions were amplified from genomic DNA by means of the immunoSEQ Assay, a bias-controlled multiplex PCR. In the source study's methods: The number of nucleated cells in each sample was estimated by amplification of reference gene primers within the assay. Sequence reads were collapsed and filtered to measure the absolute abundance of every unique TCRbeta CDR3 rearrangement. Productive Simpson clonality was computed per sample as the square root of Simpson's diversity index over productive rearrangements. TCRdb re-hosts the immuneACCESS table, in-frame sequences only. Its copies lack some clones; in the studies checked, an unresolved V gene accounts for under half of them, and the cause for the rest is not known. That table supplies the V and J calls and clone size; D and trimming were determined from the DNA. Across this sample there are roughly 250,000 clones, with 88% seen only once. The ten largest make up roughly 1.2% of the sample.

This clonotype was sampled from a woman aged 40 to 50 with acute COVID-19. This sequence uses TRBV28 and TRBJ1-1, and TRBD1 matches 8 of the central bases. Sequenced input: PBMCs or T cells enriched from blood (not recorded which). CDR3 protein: CASTRTGLRQRYTEAFF. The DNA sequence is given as TGTGCCAGCACCCGGACAGGGCTACGTCAAAGATACACTGAAGCTTTCTTT.